The rows below give T cell receptor beta chains drawn from one sample of a study of cytomegalovirus exposure and HLA in healthy donors. The assay was immunoSEQ multiplex PCR, and TCRdb's table has in-frame clones only and misses some. The sample table sets out about 140,000 clones. What was sequenced was PBMCs. The receptors derive from a woman aged 18-35 years in good health and CMV-seronegative. Each CDR3 is given with its conserved first and last residue. Fields, in order: D gene, V gene, J gene, CDR3 DNA, CDR3 protein. A D gene is named only where the DNA matches it firmly.

-	TRBV9	TRBJ1-1	TGTGCCAGCAGCGTAGATGAGGTTATGAACACTGAAGCTTTCTTT	CASSVDEVMNTEAFF
-	TRBV9	TRBJ1-2	TGTGCCAGCAGCGGGCGGGATCGTGGCTACACCTTC	CASSGRDRGYTF
-	TRBV5-4	TRBJ1-1	TGTGCCAGCAGCTTGGATATAGGGACTTCTGAAGCTTTCTTT	CASSLDIGTSEAFF
-	TRBV7-9	TRBJ1-4	TGTGCCAGCAGCTTAAGCGGTGAAAAACTGTTTTTT	CASSLSGEKLFF
-	TRBV5-1	TRBJ2-3	TGCGCCAGCAGCTTAGATACGGGTACAGATACGCAGTATTTT	CASSLDTGTDTQYF
-	TRBV28	TRBJ2-7	TGTGCCAGCAGTCCAGGGGCATCCTACGAGCAGTACTTC	CASSPGASYEQYF
-	TRBV18	TRBJ2-3	TGTGCCAGCTCACCATCGGGGTACACAGATACGCAGTATTTT	CASSPSGYTDTQYF
TRBD2	TRBV7-8	TRBJ2-5	TGTGCCAGCAGCTTAGCGGTTGCTAGCGGTGGAGAGACCCAGTACTTC	CASSLAVASGGETQYF
-	TRBV4-1	TRBJ1-5	TGCGCCAGCAGCCAATCCCCCCAACAGGCTAATCAGCCCCAGCATTTT	CASSQSPQQANQPQHF
-	TRBV27	TRBJ2-5	TGTGCCAGCATGGGGATTGGGGGGTCGCAGACCCAGTACTTC	CASMGIGGSQTQYF
-	TRBV6-1	TRBJ2-7	TGTGCCAGCAGTGAAGCCAGGGTCATCGCCGAGCAGTACTTC	CASSEARVIAEQYF
TRBD2	TRBV7-2	TRBJ2-1	TGTGCCAGCAGCTTAGCGGCTAGCGGCCACAATGAGCAGTTCTTC	CASSLAASGHNEQFF
-	TRBV9	TRBJ1-1	TGTGCCAGCAGCGTAGCCGGGCAGGGAAACACTGAAGCTTTCTTT	CASSVAGQGNTEAFF
-	TRBV5-1	TRBJ1-5	TGCGCCAGCAGCCCGTCCGGTCTTAGCAATCAGCCCCAGCATTTT	CASSPSGLSNQPQHF
TRBD1	TRBV15	TRBJ2-3	TGTGCCACCAGCAGGACAGGGGCTGTCACAGATACGCAGTATTTT	CATSRTGAVTDTQYF
-	TRBV5-1	TRBJ2-7	TGCGCCAGCAGATATCAGGGTCCGTCCTACGAGCAGTACTTC	CASRYQGPSYEQYF
-	TRBV5-8	TRBJ2-2	TGTGCCACAACGGAACCGGGACTCTCTCTCACCGGGGAGCTGTTTTTT	CATTEPGLSLTGELFF
-	TRBV2	TRBJ2-7	TGTGCCAGCAGTGGGCAGGTCTCCTACGAGCAGTACTTC	CASSGQVSYEQYF
-	TRBV2	TRBJ1-1	TGTGCCAGCAGTGAAGTTGGGAGACTGAACACTGAAGCTTTCTTT	CASSEVGRLNTEAFF
TRBD1	TRBV13	TRBJ1-2	TGTGCCAGCAGCGTACAGGGGACCCTATCTAACTATGGCTACACCTTC	CASSVQGTLSNYGYTF
-	TRBV7-2	TRBJ1-1	TGTGCCAGCAGCTTTAACAGGAAAGGCACTGAAGCTTTCTTT	CASSFNRKGTEAFF
TRBD2	TRBV14	TRBJ2-7	TGTGCCAGCACACTAGCGGGAGGTCCCTACGAGCAGTACTTC	CASTLAGGPYEQYF
-	TRBV4-1	TRBJ1-5	TGCGCCAGCAGCCAAGATCGCGGGCCCCCTAGCAATCAGCCCCAGCATTTT	CASSQDRGPPSNQPQHF
-	TRBV6-6	TRBJ1-5	TGTGCCAGCAGTGACAGAGGTCAGCCCCAGCATTTT	CASSDRGQPQHF
TRBD2	TRBV27	TRBJ2-7	TGTGCCAGCAGCCCCGGGACTAACTACGAGCAGTACTTC	CASSPGTNYEQYF
TRBD1	TRBV11-1	TRBJ2-2	TGTGCCAGCAGCTTAACAGGGGGCGGCACCGGGGAGCTGTTTTTT	CASSLTGGGTGELFF
TRBD2	TRBV5-4	TRBJ2-1	TGTGCCAGCAGCTTGGATAGCGGGAGAATCAATGAGCAGTTCTTC	CASSLDSGRINEQFF
TRBD2	TRBV11-1	TRBJ2-3	TGTGCCAGCAGCCCAGGGCAGCGGGGGTACACAGATACGCAGTATTTT	CASSPGQRGYTDTQYF
-	TRBV5-1	TRBJ2-5	TGCGCCAGCAAGAAAGTCGGGGGAGAGACCCAGTACTTC	CASKKVGGETQYF
TRBD1	TRBV5-1	TRBJ2-5	TGCGCCAGCAGCCTACACGGGACAGGTGAAGAGACCCAGTACTTC	CASSLHGTGEETQYF
-	TRBV6-5	TRBJ2-4	TGTGCCAGCAGTCCTCAGAAGGGAGAAAACATTCAGTACTTC	CASSPQKGENIQYF
-	TRBV18	TRBJ2-3	TGTGCCAGCTCCCCGGAGGGGAGAGGCACAGATACGCAGTATTTT	CASSPEGRGTDTQYF
TRBD2	TRBV9	TRBJ2-3	TGTGCCAGCAGCGTAGGCGGGGGAGATACGCAGTATTTT	CASSVGGGDTQYF
TRBD1	TRBV19	TRBJ1-4	TGTGCCAGTAGTATCCCCTGGACAGGTCGGGATACAACTAATGAAAAACTGTTTTTT	CASSIPWTGRDTTNEKLFF
-	TRBV7-6	TRBJ2-7	TGTGCCAGCAGCAAAGCGGCAGAGTCTACCGAGCAGTACTTC	CASSKAAESTEQYF
TRBD1	TRBV11-3	TRBJ1-2	TGTGCCAGCAGCCAAGGACAGGGGGCGAGGGGCTACACCTTC	CASSQGQGARGYTF
TRBD2	TRBV9	TRBJ2-1	TGTGCCAGCAGCGTAGGAGGTAGCGGGAGAGGGGGGCAGTTCTTC	CASSVGGSGRGGQFF
-	TRBV5-5	TRBJ1-2	TGTGCCAGCAGCTTAGGGAGCCGACAGGAATTGTATGGCTACACCTTC	CASSLGSRQELYGYTF
TRBD1	TRBV2	TRBJ1-2	TGTGCCAGCAGTGAAGCCGACAGGGGACATGGCTACACCTTC	CASSEADRGHGYTF
-	TRBV5-4	TRBJ2-2	TGTGCCAGCAGCTTGGGAGGAAACACCGGGGAGCTGTTTTTT	CASSLGGNTGELFF